This T cell receptor beta chain is from a study of regulatory T cells in long-lasting Graves disease. This clonotype was counted ten times or more. Time point indicated: newly diagnosed GD, antithyroid drugs for less than 3 months. Preparation of the TCR library used RNA extracted from PBMCs. Enrollment of patients was through an endocrinology department in Xi'an, China. The junction had 5 bases not matched to a gene; V was cut back by 2 bases and J by 12 bases. CDR3 length equals 14 residues. The germline V gene encodes CDR1 SGHTA and CDR2 FQGTGA. CDR3-region Arm-PCR and iRepertoire HTBI primers produced the TCR beta libraries. TCRdb processed the multiplex PCR reads anew with MiXCR; each CDR3 protein has one entry. Counted here are roughly 420,000 distinct CDR3 sequences, about 14% occurring once; the ten biggest clones make up approximately 15%. The data also belong to a second study, concerning T cells in Graves' hyperthyroidism and ophthalmopathy.

The sequence was obtained from a woman between 45 and 65 years old with Graves disease. This specimen consisted of peripheral blood mononuclear cells (PBMCs), obtained at new diagnosis, from a patient treated with antithyroid drugs. The chain uses TRBV7-3 and TRBJ2-1; 12 bases agree with TRBD1. CDR3 DNA sequence: TGTGCCAGCAGCTTAGGGACAGGGGGCGATGGGCAGTTCTTC. This codes for CASSLGTGGDGQFF.